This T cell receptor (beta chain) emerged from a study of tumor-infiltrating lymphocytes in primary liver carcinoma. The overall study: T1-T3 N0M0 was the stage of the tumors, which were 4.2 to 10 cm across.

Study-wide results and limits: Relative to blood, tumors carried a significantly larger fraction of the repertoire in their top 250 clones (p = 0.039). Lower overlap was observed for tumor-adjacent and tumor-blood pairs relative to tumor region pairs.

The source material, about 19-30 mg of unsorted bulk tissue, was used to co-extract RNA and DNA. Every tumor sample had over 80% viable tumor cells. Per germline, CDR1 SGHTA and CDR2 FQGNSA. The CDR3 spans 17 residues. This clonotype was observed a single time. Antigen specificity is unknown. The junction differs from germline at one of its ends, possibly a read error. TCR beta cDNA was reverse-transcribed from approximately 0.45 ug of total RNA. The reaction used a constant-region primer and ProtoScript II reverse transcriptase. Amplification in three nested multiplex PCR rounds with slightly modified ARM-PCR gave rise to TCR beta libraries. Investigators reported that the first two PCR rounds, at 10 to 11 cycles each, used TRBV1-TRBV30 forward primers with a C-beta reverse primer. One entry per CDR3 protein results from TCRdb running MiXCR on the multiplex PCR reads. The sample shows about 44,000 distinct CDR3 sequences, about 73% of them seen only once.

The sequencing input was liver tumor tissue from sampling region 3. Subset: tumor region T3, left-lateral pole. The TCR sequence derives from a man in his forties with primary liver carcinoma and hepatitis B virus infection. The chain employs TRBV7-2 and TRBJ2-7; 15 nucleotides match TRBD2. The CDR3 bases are TGTGTCAGCAGCTTAGGGACTAGCGGGAGGTATAAGGACGAGCAGTACTTC. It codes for CVSSLGTSGRYKDEQYF.